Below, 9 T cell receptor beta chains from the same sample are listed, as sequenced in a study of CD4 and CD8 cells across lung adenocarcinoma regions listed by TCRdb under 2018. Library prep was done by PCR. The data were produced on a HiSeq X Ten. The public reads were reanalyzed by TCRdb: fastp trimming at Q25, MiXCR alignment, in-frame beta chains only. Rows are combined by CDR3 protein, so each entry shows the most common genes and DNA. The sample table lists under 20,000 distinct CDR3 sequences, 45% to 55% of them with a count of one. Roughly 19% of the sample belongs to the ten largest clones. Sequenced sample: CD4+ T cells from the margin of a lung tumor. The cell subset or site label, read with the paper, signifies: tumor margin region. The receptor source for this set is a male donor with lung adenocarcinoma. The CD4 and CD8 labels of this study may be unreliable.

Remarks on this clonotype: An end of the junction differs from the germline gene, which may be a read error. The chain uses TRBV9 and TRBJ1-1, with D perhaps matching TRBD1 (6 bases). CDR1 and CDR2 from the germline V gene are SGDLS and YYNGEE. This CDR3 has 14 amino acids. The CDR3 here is CASSQLGQNPEAFF. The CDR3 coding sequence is TGTGCCAGCAGCCAACTTGGACAGAACCCTGAAGCTTTCTTT.

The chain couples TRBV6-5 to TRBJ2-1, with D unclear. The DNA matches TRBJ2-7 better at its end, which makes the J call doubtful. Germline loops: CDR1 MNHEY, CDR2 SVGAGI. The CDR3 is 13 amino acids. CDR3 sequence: CASSYSVDNEQYF. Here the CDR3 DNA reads TGTGCCAGCAGTTACTCGGTCGACAATGAGCAGTACTTC.

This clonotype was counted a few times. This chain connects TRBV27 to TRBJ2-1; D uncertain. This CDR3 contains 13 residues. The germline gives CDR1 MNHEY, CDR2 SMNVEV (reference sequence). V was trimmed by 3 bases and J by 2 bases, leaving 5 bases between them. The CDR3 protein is CASSFRAYNEQFF. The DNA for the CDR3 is TGTGCCAGCAGTTTTAGGGCCTACAATGAGCAGTTCTTC.

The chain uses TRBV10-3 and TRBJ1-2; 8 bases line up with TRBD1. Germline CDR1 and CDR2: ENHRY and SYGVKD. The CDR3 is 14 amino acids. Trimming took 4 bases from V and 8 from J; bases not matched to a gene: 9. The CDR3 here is CAISGIDRGEGYTF. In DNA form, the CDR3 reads TGTGCCATCAGTGGTATAGACAGGGGAGAGGGCTACACCTTC.

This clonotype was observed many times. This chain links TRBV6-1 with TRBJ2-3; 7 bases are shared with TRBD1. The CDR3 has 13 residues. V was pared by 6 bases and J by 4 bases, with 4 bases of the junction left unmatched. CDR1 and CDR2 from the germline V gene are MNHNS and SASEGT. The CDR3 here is CASRQGMADTQYF. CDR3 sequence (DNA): TGTGCCAGCAGACAGGGGATGGCAGATACGCAGTATTTT.

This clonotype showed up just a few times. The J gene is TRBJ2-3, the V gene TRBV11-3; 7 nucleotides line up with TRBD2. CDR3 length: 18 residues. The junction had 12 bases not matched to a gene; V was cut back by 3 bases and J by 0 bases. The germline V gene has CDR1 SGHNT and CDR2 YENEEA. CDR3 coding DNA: TGTGCCAGCAGCTTCCCAAAATCGGGAGGCCCTAGCACAGATACGCAGTATTTT. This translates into CASSFPKSGGPSTDTQYF.

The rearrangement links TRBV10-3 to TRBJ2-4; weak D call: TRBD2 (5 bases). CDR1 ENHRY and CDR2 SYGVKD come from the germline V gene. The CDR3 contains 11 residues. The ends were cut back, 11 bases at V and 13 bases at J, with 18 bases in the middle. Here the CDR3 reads CALGATNTQYF. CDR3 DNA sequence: TGTGCCCTGGGAGCCACAAATACGCAGTACTTC.

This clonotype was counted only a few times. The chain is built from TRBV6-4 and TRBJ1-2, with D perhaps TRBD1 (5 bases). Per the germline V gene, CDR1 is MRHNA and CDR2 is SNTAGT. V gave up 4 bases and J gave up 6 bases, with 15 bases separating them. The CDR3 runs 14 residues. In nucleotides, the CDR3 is TGTGCCAGCAGTGTGCCCCAGGGAAGGGATGGCTACACCTTC. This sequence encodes CASSVPQGRDGYTF.

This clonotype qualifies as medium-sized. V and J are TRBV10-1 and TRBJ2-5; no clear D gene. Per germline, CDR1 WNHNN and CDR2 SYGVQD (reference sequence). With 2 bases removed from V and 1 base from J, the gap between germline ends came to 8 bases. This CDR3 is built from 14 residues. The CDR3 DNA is TGCGCCAGCAGTGAGAGTACGATCCAAGAGACCCAGTACTTC. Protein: CASSESTIQETQYF.